This is a list of T cell receptor beta chains from one sample in a study of blood T cell repertoires in COVID-19. Clones were read by immunoSEQ multiplex PCR, and TCRdb kept only the in-frame ones, dropping some. The sample has 25,000 to 35,000 clones; 92% are singletons. The sequencing input was peripheral blood. Receptors originate from a man aged 50 to 59 with active COVID-19. Both conserved end residues are part of each CDR3. The D gene is left open where the match is weak. Rows may omit the clone size; those that give it use once, few, many or a size class.

length: 11; V: TRBV2; D: -; size: -; J: TRBJ2-7; DNA: TGTGCCAGCAGCCCCCTTCGCGAGCAGTACTTC; CDR3: CASSPLREQYF
length: 15; V: TRBV5-5; D: -; size: -; J: TRBJ1-2; DNA: TGTGCCAGCGCCACATCGCCCGGGACAATGAATGGCTACACCTTC; CDR3: CASATSPGTMNGYTF
length: 13; V: TRBV27; D: TRBD1; size: -; J: TRBJ2-7; DNA: TGTGCCAGCAGCCGGGACAGCTCCTACGAGCAGTACTTC; CDR3: CASSRDSSYEQYF
length: 12; V: TRBV20-1; D: TRBD1; size: -; J: TRBJ2-3; DNA: TGCAGTGCTAGTCAGGGGGCCAATACGCAGTATTTT; CDR3: CSASQGANTQYF
length: 13; V: TRBV5-4; D: TRBD1; size: -; J: TRBJ1-2; DNA: TGTGCCAGCAGCGGCGGACAGGGTGAAGGCTACACCTTC; CDR3: CASSGGQGEGYTF
length: 14; V: TRBV5-1; D: -; size: -; J: TRBJ1-1; DNA: TGCGCCAGCAGCCTCTTTGACTTGGGCACTGAAGCTTTCTTT; CDR3: CASSLFDLGTEAFF
length: 20; V: TRBV12-5; D: TRBD2; size: few; J: TRBJ2-7; DNA: TGTGCTAGTGGTTTGGTACACCGCGGGACTAGCGGGGGGATCTCCTACGAGCAGTACTTC; CDR3: CASGLVHRGTSGGISYEQYF
length: 16; V: TRBV19; D: -; size: -; J: TRBJ2-1; DNA: TGTGCCAGTAGTGACCCTGGGGGGATGGGGACCATTGAGCAGTTCTTC; CDR3: CASSDPGGMGTIEQFF
length: 17; V: TRBV6-4; D: TRBD2; size: -; J: TRBJ2-5; DNA: TGTGCCAGCAGTGACCCACACCTGGGAGGGCGACAAGAGACCCAGTACTTC; CDR3: CASSDPHLGGRQETQYF
length: 15; V: TRBV12-5; D: -; size: -; J: TRBJ1-4; DNA: TGTGCTAGTGGTTTTTCAGGCAGGACTAATGAAAAACTGTTTTTT; CDR3: CASGFSGRTNEKLFF
length: 17; V: TRBV7-6; D: TRBD2; size: -; J: TRBJ2-5; DNA: TGTGCCAGCAGCTCCCGGACTAGCGGGGGGGAAGAGATGTCCCAGTACTTC; CDR3: CASSSRTSGGEEMSQYF
length: 13; V: TRBV5-4; D: TRBD2; size: -; J: TRBJ2-3; DNA: TGTGCCAGCAGCGCTAGCGGACTGGATACGCAGTATTTT; CDR3: CASSASGLDTQYF
length: 12; V: TRBV12-3/TRBV12-4; D: -; size: -; J: TRBJ2-1; DNA: TGTGCCAGCAGCGGGGTTATAAATGAGCAGTTCTTC; CDR3: CASSGVINEQFF
length: 15; V: TRBV3-1/TRBV3-2; D: TRBD2; size: -; J: TRBJ2-1; DNA: TGTGCCAGCAGCCAAGCCAGCGGGAGAACCAATGAGCAGTTCTTC; CDR3: CASSQASGRTNEQFF
length: 12; V: TRBV29-1; D: -; size: once; J: TRBJ2-7; DNA: TGCAGCGTTGAGCGTGAGCCCTACGAGCAGTACTTC; CDR3: CSVEREPYEQYF